The 26 T cell receptor beta chains in this list originate from one sample, sequenced in a study of cytomegalovirus exposure and HLA in healthy donors. In the PCR, 60 Vbeta and 13 Jbeta primers were used. Data came from immunoSEQ multiplex PCR; TCRdb stores just in-frame clones and leaves some out. The table has 65,000 to 85,000 clones, about 70% seen once. Input material: PBMCs. The receptors were gathered from a young woman in good health and CMV-seronegative.

The chain links TRBV7-2 to TRBJ2-3; D gene unclear. V was trimmed by 6 bases and J by 2 bases, leaving 6 bases between them. CDR1 and CDR2 from the germline V gene are SGHTA and FQGNSA. CDR3 size: 12 residues. DNA for the CDR3: TGTGCCAGCAGGGCGGTCACAGATACGCAGTATTTT. It yields the protein CASRAVTDTQYF.

The rearrangement uses TRBV6-5 and TRBJ1-5; 7 positions match TRBD1. The ends lost 7 bases at V and 5 bases at J; junction bases unmatched: 5. The CDR3 is 13 residues long. Germline CDR1 and CDR2: MNHEY and SVGAGI. CDR3 in DNA: TGTGCCAGCACCGGGGACAGTTATCAGCCCCAGCATTTT. Protein: CASTGDSYQPQHF.

V gene TRBV6-5 combines with J gene TRBJ1-2; 7 nucleotides align to TRBD1. There are 12 residues in the CDR3. The junction had 11 bases not matched to a gene; V was cut back by 6 bases and J by 13 bases. Per the germline V gene, CDR1 is MNHEY and CDR2 is SVGAGI. CDR3 nucleotide sequence: TGTGCCAGCAGCCCAAGTGCCGGGACAGCCACCTTC. Amino acid sequence: CASSPSAGTATF.

CDR3 residues: CASSLVRTSGGSYNEQFF. The CDR3 DNA is TGTGCCAGCAGCTTAGTGCGGACTAGCGGGGGATCCTACAATGAGCAGTTCTTC. V and J are TRBV11-3 and TRBJ2-1; TRBD2 matches 13 bases. The CDR3 is 18 amino acids. Germline assignment: CDR1 SGHNT and CDR2 YENEEA. With V trimmed by 1 base and J by 1 base, 4 bases remained unmatched.

This chain links TRBV12-5 with TRBJ1-1; D ambiguous. Trimming took off 7 bases at V and 3 bases at J, with 6 bases between the two ends. Per germline, CDR1 LGHNT and CDR2 FRNRAP. This CDR3 comprises 11 residues. CDR3 nucleotide sequence: TGTGCTAGTGCCTTGTACACTGAAGCTTTCTTT. This gives the protein CASALYTEAFF.

This rearrangement joins TRBV2 to TRBJ2-2, with TRBD1 identical over 12 bases. With V trimmed by 5 bases and J by 6 bases, 4 bases remained unmatched. The germline V gene encodes CDR1 SNHLY and CDR2 FYNNEI. The CDR3 contains 15 residues. CDR3: CASSRDRGPPGELFF. The CDR3 nucleotides are TGTGCCAGCAGTCGGGACAGGGGGCCCCCCGGGGAGCTGTTTTTT.

CDR3 sequence reads: CASTDLGTNEKLFF. Here the CDR3 DNA reads TGTGCCAGCACCGACCTCGGGACAAATGAAAAACTGTTTTTT. This chain links TRBV6-5 with TRBJ1-4, with D possibly matching TRBD1 (6 bases). Trimming took 7 bases from V and 5 from J, leaving 14 bases between them. CDR1 and CDR2 from the germline V gene are MNHEY and SVGAGI. There are 14 residues in the CDR3.

The rearrangement uses TRBV2 and TRBJ2-2; TRBD1 matches 7 bases. In germline, CDR1 is SNHLY, CDR2 FYNNEI. The CDR3 spans 15 residues. V gave up 8 bases and J gave up 0 bases; unmatched junction bases: 6. The CDR3 sequence is CASGGDSANTGELFF. Written as DNA, the CDR3 is TGTGCCAGCGGTGGGGACAGCGCGAACACCGGGGAGCTGTTTTTT.

V and J are TRBV19 and TRBJ1-1; tentatively, D is TRBD1 (6 bases). The CDR3 is 13 amino acids. The V end was cut by 6 bases, the J end by 4 bases, with 12 bases between. The germline V gene encodes CDR1 LNHDA and CDR2 SQIVND (reference sequence). The CDR3 reads CASRPLDSTEAFF. CDR3 in DNA: TGTGCCAGTAGACCGCTGGACAGCACTGAAGCTTTCTTT.

This clone was observed a single time. The genes are TRBV6-4 and TRBJ1-6; no firm D call. Germline V gene data show CDR1 as MRHNA and CDR2 as SNTAGT. The V gene lost 5 bases and the J gene lost 6 bases, with 8 bases spanning the gap. CDR3 length: 13 residues. In DNA form, the CDR3 reads TGTGCCAGCAGTCAAAGCGGTAATTCACCCCTCCACTTT. The encoded protein is CASSQSGNSPLHF.

In its sample, this clone was seen once. The chain employs TRBV2 and TRBJ1-5; a weak D match, TRBD1 (5 bases). Germline CDR1 reads SNHLY; CDR2 reads FYNNEI. The CDR3 sequence is 15 residues long. The V and J ends lost 4 bases and 2 bases respectively, with 12 bases between them. The CDR3 sequence: CASSGGRGGNQPQHF. In nucleotides, the CDR3 is TGTGCCAGCAGTGGGGGGAGGGGAGGCAATCAGCCCCAGCATTTT.

This clone has a handful of counts. The rearrangement joins TRBV5-6 to TRBJ1-2; D might be TRBD1 (6 bases). V was trimmed by 6 bases and J by 7 bases, leaving 19 bases between them. Looked up from germline, CDR1 is SGHDT and CDR2 is YYEEEE. The CDR3 is 14 residues long. CDR3 amino acids: CASTLLQGPGGYTF. The CDR3 bases are TGTGCCAGCACTCTTTTACAGGGCCCGGGTGGCTACACCTTC.

The chain is built from TRBV28 and TRBJ2-7, with 8 bases lining up with TRBD1. Trimming at V came to 6 bases and at J to 5 bases, leaving 12 bases not matched to a gene. The CDR3 sequence is 15 residues long. CDR1 MDHEN and CDR2 SYDVKM come from the germline V gene. The CDR3 region has the DNA TGTGCCAGCAGCACAATTCGACAGGGGATCCACGAGCAGTACTTC. Its translation is CASSTIRQGIHEQYF.

This clone was counted once. The rearrangement uses TRBV6-1 and TRBJ1-4; TRBD1 might be the D (6 bases). Germline V lookup: CDR1 MNHNS, CDR2 SASEGT. This CDR3 spans 14 amino acids. V lost 6 bases and J lost 2, with 10 bases in between. CDR3 sequence reads: CASRRGWTNEKLFF. The CDR3 DNA sequence: TGTGCCAGCAGGAGGGGGTGGACTAATGAAAAACTGTTTTTT.

The gene calls are TRBV25-1 and TRBJ1-2, with 10 bases identical to TRBD1. Losses at the gene ends were 4 bases for V and 3 bases for J; bases not matched to a gene: 5. CDR1 and CDR2 from the germline V gene are MGHDK and SYGVNS. The CDR3 is 15 residues long. The CDR3 region is CASSGDRGPHYGYTF. The CDR3 DNA reads as TGTGCCAGCAGTGGGGACAGGGGCCCACACTATGGCTACACCTTC.

The chain couples TRBV5-1 to TRBJ2-7; 8 bases match TRBD1. The V gene end was trimmed by 4 bases and the J gene end by 0 bases; junction bases not matched to a gene: 9. The CDR3 runs to 16 residues. Germline CDR1 is SGHRS and CDR2 is YFSETQ. Written as DNA, the CDR3 is TGCGCCAGCAGCCCACGGACAGGGTCCGACTCCTACGAGCAGTACTTC. Protein: CASSPRTGSDSYEQYF.

The chain carries TRBV7-2 and TRBJ2-3; TRBD2 aligns across 12 bases. The CDR3 runs 17 residues. The junction had 8 bases not matched to a gene; V was cut back by 5 bases and J by 2 bases. Germline CDR1 and CDR2: SGHTA and FQGNSA. CDR3 region: CASSELAGGLLTDTQYF. The CDR3 DNA is TGTGCCAGCAGCGAACTAGCGGGGGGTCTCCTCACAGATACGCAGTATTTT.

The rearrangement uses TRBV7-2 and TRBJ2-5, with 10 bases matching TRBD2. Germline V gene lookup returns CDR1 SGHTA and CDR2 FQGNSA. V gave up 8 bases and J gave up 5 bases; unmatched junction bases: 11. The CDR3 is 15 residues long. This chain's CDR3 is CASGSSGGPHETQYF. The CDR3 bases are TGTGCCAGCGGTAGTAGCGGGGGGCCCCATGAGACCCAGTACTTC.

The chain has TRBV2 and TRBJ2-2, with D unclear. In germline, CDR1 is SNHLY, CDR2 FYNNEI. This CDR3 has 15 amino acids. Trimming took 4 bases from V and 0 from J, leaving 9 bases between them. CDR3 in DNA: TGTGCCAGCAGTGTCCACTTAACGAACACCGGGGAGCTGTTTTTT. It translates to CASSVHLTNTGELFF.

The chain uses TRBV13 and TRBJ2-3; 8 nucleotides match TRBD1. The CDR3 covers 13 residues. Trimming took 6 bases from V and 1 from J; bases not matched to a gene: 0. Germline lookup yields CDR1 PRHDT and CDR2 FYEKMQ (reference sequence). The chain's CDR3 is CASRQGGTDTQYF. The DNA of the CDR3 is TGTGCCAGCAGACAGGGGGGCACAGATACGCAGTATTTT.

V is TRBV10-3 and J is TRBJ2-3, with a tentative D call TRBD1 (6 bases). The CDR3 runs 15 residues. Trimming took off 2 bases at V and 0 bases at J, with 9 bases between the two ends. CDR1 ENHRY and CDR2 SYGVKD come from the germline V gene. The CDR3 DNA sequence: TGTGCCATCAGTGAGGGTAGGGGGAGCACAGATACGCAGTATTTT. It is translated as CAISEGRGSTDTQYF.

The chain combines TRBV7-9 with TRBJ2-1; TRBD1 agrees at 9 bases. V lost 7 bases and J lost 8; bases outside the gene matches: 9. Germline V gene sequence: CDR1 SEHNR, CDR2 FQNEAQ (reference sequence). The CDR3 sequence is 14 residues long. The chain's CDR3 is CASITGTGFYEQFF. CDR3 nucleotides: TGTGCCAGCATCACCGGGACAGGGTTCTATGAGCAGTTCTTC.

This sequence joins TRBV5-4 and TRBJ1-1; TRBD1 matches at 7 bases. The CDR3 is 13 amino acids. The germline CDR1 and CDR2 sequences are SGHNT and YYREEE (reference sequence). The junction had 5 bases not matched to a gene; V was cut back by 5 bases and J by 4 bases. This CDR3 is CASSFGTATEAFF. The CDR3, as DNA: TGTGCCAGCAGTTTCGGGACAGCCACTGAAGCTTTCTTT.

The chain combines TRBV7-8 with TRBJ2-3; perhaps TRBD1 as D (6 bases). V gave up 6 bases and J gave up 1 base, with 17 bases separating them. Germline loops: CDR1 SGHVS, CDR2 FQNEAQ. The CDR3 spans 16 residues. The CDR3 nucleotides are TGTGCCAGCAGACCTGCAGGGGTGAGAGGCACAGATACGCAGTATTTT. Translating gives CASRPAGVRGTDTQYF.

The V call is TRBV10-3, the J call TRBJ2-5, with no clear D. Germline CDR1 ENHRY, CDR2 SYGVKD. Trimming cost V 0 bases and J 4 bases, with 3 bases left between them. The length of the CDR3 is 12 residues. Here the CDR3 reads CAISESRETQYF. In DNA form, the CDR3 reads TGTGCCATCAGTGAGTCCAGAGAGACCCAGTACTTC.

V is TRBV11-3 and J is TRBJ2-1; 7 nucleotides line up with TRBD2. The germline CDR1 and CDR2 sequences are SGHNT and YENEEA. Trimming at V came to 2 bases and at J to 4 bases, leaving 5 bases not matched to a gene. The CDR3 covers 15 residues. This CDR3 is CASSLRAGKYNEQFF. DNA of the CDR3: TGTGCCAGCAGCTTAAGAGCGGGGAAGTACAATGAGCAGTTCTTC.